Below, one T cell receptor (beta chain) is given with its context. Its antigen is undetermined. This sample was included in a study of T cells in Graves' hyperthyroidism and ophthalmopathy. Study outcomes and limitations: Researchers found most expanded thyroid clonotypes above 0.001 in blood as well.

Hyperthyroidism in the patients, aged 18 to 65, was newly diagnosed and under 2 months in duration. This CDR3 region has 16 residues. Per the germline V gene, CDR1 is SGHAT and CDR2 is FQNNGV. Trimming removed 1 base from V and 8 bases from J; junction bases left unmatched: 11. From RNA transcripts, TCR beta CDR3 regions were amplified. TCR CDR3 underwent first-round RT-PCR with the HTBI primer set. In TCRdb, the multiplex PCR reads were re-called with MiXCR into one record per CDR3 protein. The sample yields around 700,000 distinct CDR3 sequences, just over 35% seen once. The chain carries TRBV11-2 and TRBJ1-2; 9 bases agree with TRBD1. Sequencing was carried out using blood. The origin of this receptor is a middle-aged woman with Graves' hyperthyroidism. Here the CDR3 DNA reads TGTGCCAGCAGCTTAGGTTTTGGGACAGGGTTTGGAGGCTACACCTTC. Translation gives CASSLGFGTGFGGYTF. The full variable domain, with the rest looked up from reference TRBV11-2 and TRBJ1-2, is EAGVAQSPRYKIIEKRQSVAFWCNPISGHATLYWYQQILGQGPKLLIQFQNNGVVDDSQLPKDRFSAERLKGVDSTLKIQPAKLEDSAVYLCASSLGFGTGFGGYTFGSGTRLTVV.